This T cell receptor beta chain appears in the sequencing data of a study of monozygotic twins with inflammatory bowel disease. TCRdb re-called the 5' RACE reads, yielding one record per CDR3 amino acid sequence without DNA. This repertoire includes about 93,000 distinct CDR3 sequences. The receptor was isolated from a human donor with ulcerative colitis or Crohn's disease, or a healthy co-twin of an affected twin (not recorded which). Sequenced input: blood.

This CDR3 is CASGLRRGGSPLHF. This chain links TRBV12-3 or TRBV12-4 with TRBJ1-6; as DNA is missing, the TRBD1 call by TCRdb cannot be tested. The CDR3 runs to 14 residues.